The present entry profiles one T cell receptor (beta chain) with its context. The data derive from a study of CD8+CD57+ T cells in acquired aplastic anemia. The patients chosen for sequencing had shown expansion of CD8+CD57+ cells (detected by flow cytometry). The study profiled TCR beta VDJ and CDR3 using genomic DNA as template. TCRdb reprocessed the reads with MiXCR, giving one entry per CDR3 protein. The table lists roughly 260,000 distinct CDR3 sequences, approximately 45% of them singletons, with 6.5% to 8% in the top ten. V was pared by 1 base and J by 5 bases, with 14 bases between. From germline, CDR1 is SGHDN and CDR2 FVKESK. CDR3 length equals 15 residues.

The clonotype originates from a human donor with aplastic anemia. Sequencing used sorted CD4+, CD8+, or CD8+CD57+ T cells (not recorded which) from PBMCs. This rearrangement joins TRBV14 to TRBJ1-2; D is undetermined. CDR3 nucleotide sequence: TGTGCCAGCAGCCAAGGGATCCCTACCCTTTATGGCTACACCTTC. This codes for CASSQGIPTLYGYTF.